Below, 8 T cell receptor beta chains from the same sample are listed, as sequenced in a study of human thymus T cells (dated by TCRdb to 2020 to 2021). Library generation was performed with the immunoSEQ multiplex PCR assay. Sourced from immuneACCESS, this table was stored by TCRdb with only in-frame sequences that have V and J called. A share of the clones is absent; for the studies checked, an unresolved V gene accounts for under half, and the remainder has no known explanation. The sample data list some 44,000 clones, and approximately 95% of these were observed just once. Roughly 0.16% of the sample is held by the ten biggest clonotypes. Sequenced sample: blood. These receptors were collected from a girl less than two years old with a congenital heart defect but otherwise immunologically healthy.

V and J are TRBV5-1 and TRBJ2-7; TRBD1 matches 9 bases. Looked up from germline, CDR1 is SGHRS and CDR2 is YFSETQ. With 3 bases clipped from V and 5 bases from J, the junction kept 6 bases outside the gene matches. This CDR3 has 14 amino acids. CDR3 residues: CASSSKGQGNEQYF. For the CDR3, the DNA is TGCGCCAGCAGCTCTAAAGGACAGGGGAACGAGCAGTACTTC.

The J gene is TRBJ2-7, the V gene TRBV18, with D perhaps given as TRBD1 or TRBD2 (5 bases each). V lost 4 bases and J 1 base, leaving 14 bases between the germline ends. Germline values: CDR1 KGHSH, CDR2 LQKENI. The CDR3 has 15 residues. The CDR3 sequence is CASSHFRDQSYEQYF. The CDR3 DNA reads as TGTGCCAGCTCACACTTCAGGGACCAATCCTACGAGCAGTACTTC.

This sequence joins TRBV11-2 and TRBJ1-5; possibly TRBD1 for D (5 bases). CDR1 and CDR2 from the germline V gene are SGHAT and FQNNGV. The CDR3 consists of 12 residues. V lost 4 bases, J lost 7 bases, and 8 bases lay in between. CDR3 bases: TGTGCCAGCAGCTCTGGGGGACAGCCCCAGCATTTT. This encodes CASSSGGQPQHF.

This sequence joins TRBV21-1 and TRBJ2-1; no DNA check was done on the table's D call, TRBD2. TRBV21-1 is a recognized pseudogene. The CDR3 contains 17 residues. DNA for the CDR3: TGTGCCAGCAGCTCGACCTTGAGGCTTTGTTCCTACAATGAGCAGTTCTTC. Its translation is CASSSTLRLCSYNEQFF.

This chain connects TRBV19 to TRBJ2-1, with a tentative D call TRBD2 (6 bases). Germline V lookup: CDR1 LNHDA, CDR2 SQIVND (reference sequence). Trimming took off 5 bases at V and 5 bases at J, with 19 bases between the two ends. The CDR3 runs 16 residues. The CDR3 loop reads CASSPRGGSGDNEQFF. CDR3 nucleotide sequence: TGTGCCAGTAGTCCAAGGGGCGGTAGCGGCGACAATGAGCAGTTCTTC.

The count of this clone is one. This chain uses TRBV5-1 with TRBJ1-1, with 7 bases fitting TRBD1. The CDR3 extends over 16 amino acids. The trim removed 2 bases at V and 4 bases at J, leaving 11 bases unmatched. Germline values: CDR1 SGHRS, CDR2 YFSETQ. The CDR3 reads CASSLQGLLSGTEAFF. The CDR3 DNA follows: TGCGCCAGCAGCTTACAGGGGCTACTTAGTGGCACTGAAGCTTTCTTT.

The chain uses TRBV4-2 and TRBJ2-3, with 7 nucleotides matching TRBD2. Germline CDR1 LGHNA, CDR2 YNFKEQ. The CDR3 has 14 residues. V lost 3 bases and J lost 3; bases outside the gene matches: 3. CDR3 sequence reads: CASSQRLATDTQYF. The CDR3 bases are TGTGCCAGCAGCCAGAGACTAGCAACAGATACGCAGTATTTT.

With regard to this clone: In the same sample, other DNA sequences code for this CDR3. This chain joins TRBV2 and TRBJ2-7; D remains unclear. From germline, CDR1 is SNHLY and CDR2 FYNNEI. Trimming took off 6 bases at V and 1 base at J, with 4 bases between the two ends. This CDR3 has 11 amino acids. The CDR3 DNA follows: TGTGCCAGCAGGGGTTCCTACGAGCAGTACTTC. Protein: CASRGSYEQYF.